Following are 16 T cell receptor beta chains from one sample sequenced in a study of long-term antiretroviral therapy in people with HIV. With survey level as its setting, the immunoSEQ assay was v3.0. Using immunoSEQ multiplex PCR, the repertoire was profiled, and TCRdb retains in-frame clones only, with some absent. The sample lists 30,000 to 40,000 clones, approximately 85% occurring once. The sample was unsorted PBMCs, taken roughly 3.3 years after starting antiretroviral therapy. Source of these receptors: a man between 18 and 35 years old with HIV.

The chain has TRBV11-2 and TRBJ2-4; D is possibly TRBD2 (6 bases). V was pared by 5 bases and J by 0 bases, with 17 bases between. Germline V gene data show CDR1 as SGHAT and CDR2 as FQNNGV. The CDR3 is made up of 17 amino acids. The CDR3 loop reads CASSPSSGRGAKNIQYF. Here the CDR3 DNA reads TGTGCCAGCAGCCCCAGTTCCGGGAGAGGAGCCAAAAACATTCAGTACTTC. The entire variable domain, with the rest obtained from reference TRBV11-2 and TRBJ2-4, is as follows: EAGVAQSPRYKIIEKRQSVAFWCNPISGHATLYWYQQILGQGPKLLIQFQNNGVVDDSQLPKDRFSAERLKGVDSTLKIQPAKLEDSAVYLCASSPSSGRGAKNIQYFGAGTRLSVL.

The CDR3 sequence: CASSRPSRSSYNEQFF. The CDR3 nucleotides are TGTGCCAGCAGTAGGCCTTCGAGGAGCTCCTACAATGAGCAGTTCTTC. The chain recombines TRBV5-6 with TRBJ2-1; D gene ambiguous. Trimming cost V 5 bases and J 0 bases, with 15 bases left between them. The germline V gene has CDR1 SGHDT and CDR2 YYEEEE. This CDR3 is built from 16 residues.

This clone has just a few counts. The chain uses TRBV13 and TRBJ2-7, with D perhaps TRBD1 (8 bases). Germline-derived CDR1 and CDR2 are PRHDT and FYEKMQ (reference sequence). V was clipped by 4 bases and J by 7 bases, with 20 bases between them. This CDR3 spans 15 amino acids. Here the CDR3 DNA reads TGTGCCAGCAGCTCACCGGGGGGCAGGGGGCGAGAGCAGTACTTC. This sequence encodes CASSSPGGRGREQYF.

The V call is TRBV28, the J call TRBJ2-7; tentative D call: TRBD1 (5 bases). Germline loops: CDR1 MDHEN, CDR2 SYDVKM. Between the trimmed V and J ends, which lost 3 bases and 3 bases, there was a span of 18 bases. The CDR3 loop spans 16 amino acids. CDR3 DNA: TGTGCCAGCAGTTTGTTTGGGGCATTCCTAATCTACGAGCAGTACTTC. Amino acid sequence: CASSLFGAFLIYEQYF.

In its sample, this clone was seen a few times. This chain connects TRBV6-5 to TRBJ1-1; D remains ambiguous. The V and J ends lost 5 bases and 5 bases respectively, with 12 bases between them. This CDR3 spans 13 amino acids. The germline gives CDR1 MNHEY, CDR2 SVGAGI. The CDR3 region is CASSPSRQTEAFF. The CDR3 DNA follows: TGTGCCAGCAGTCCCAGCAGGCAAACTGAAGCTTTCTTT.

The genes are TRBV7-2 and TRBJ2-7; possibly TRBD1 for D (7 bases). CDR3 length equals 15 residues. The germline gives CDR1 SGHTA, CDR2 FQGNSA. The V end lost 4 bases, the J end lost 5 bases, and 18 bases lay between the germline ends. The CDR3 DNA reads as TGTGCCAGCAGCTCCAGGGGGGTTTCAGGCAACGAGCAGTACTTC. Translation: CASSSRGVSGNEQYF.

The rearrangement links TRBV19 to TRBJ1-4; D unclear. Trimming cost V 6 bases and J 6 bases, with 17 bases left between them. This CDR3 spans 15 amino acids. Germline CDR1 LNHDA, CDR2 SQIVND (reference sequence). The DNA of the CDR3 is TGTGCCAGTAGAAAAACTGGGGTAGTCGATGAAAAACTGTTTTTT. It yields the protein CASRKTGVVDEKLFF.

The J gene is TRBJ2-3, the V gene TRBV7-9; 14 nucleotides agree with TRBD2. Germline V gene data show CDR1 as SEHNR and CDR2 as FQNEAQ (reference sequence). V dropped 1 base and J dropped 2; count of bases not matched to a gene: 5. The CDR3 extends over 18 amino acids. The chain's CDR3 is CASSLVGTSGSVTDTQYF. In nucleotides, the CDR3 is TGTGCCAGCAGCTTAGTAGGGACTAGCGGGAGTGTCACAGATACGCAGTATTTT.

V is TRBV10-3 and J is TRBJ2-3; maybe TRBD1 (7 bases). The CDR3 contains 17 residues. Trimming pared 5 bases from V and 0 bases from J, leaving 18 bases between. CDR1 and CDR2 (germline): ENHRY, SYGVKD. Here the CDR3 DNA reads TGTGCCATCAGTCACTCGCGGGACAGAGCTAGCACAGATACGCAGTATTTT. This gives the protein CAISHSRDRASTDTQYF.

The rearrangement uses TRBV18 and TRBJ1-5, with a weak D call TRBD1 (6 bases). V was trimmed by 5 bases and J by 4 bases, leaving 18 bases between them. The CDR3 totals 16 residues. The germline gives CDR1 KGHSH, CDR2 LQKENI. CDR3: CASSLRQDGGNQPQHF. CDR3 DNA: TGTGCCAGCTCATTACGACAGGACGGAGGAAATCAGCCCCAGCATTTT. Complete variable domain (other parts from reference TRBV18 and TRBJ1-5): NAGVMQNPRHLVRRRGQEARLRCSPMKGHSHVYWYRQLPEEGLKFMVYLQKENIIDESGMPKERFSAEFPKEGPSILRIQQVVRGDSAAYFCASSLRQDGGNQPQHFGDGTRLSIL.

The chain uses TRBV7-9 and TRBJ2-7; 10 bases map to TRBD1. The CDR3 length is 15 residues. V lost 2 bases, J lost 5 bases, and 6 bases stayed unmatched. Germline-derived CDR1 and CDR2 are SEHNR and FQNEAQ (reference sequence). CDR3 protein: CASSLRQGAWDEQYF. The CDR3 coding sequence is TGTGCCAGCAGCTTACGACAGGGGGCCTGGGACGAGCAGTACTTC.

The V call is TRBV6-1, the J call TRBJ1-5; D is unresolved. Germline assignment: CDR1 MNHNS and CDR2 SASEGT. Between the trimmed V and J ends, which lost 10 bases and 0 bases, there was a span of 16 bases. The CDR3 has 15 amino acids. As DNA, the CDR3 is TGTGCCACCTCTTCCCCCAAGTATAGCAATCAGCCCCAGCATTTT. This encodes CATSSPKYSNQPQHF.

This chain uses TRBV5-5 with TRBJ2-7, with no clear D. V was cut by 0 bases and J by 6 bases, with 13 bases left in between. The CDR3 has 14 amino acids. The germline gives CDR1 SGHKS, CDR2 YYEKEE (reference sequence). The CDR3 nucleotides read TGTGCCAGCAGCTTGGGACCCCTCTCTCCCGAGCAGTACTTC. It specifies CASSLGPLSPEQYF.

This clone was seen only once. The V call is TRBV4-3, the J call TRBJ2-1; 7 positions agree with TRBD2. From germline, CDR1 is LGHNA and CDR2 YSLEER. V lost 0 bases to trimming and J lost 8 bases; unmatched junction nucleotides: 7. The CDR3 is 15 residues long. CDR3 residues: CASSQDRSGNYEQFF. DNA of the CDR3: TGCGCCAGCAGCCAAGATAGGAGCGGGAACTATGAGCAGTTCTTC.

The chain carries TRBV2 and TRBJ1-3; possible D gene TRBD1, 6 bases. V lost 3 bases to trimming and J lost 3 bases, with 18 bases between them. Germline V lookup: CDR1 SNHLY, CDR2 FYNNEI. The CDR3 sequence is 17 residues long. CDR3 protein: CASSDPRLGGGGNTIYF. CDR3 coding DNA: TGTGCCAGCAGTGATCCTCGGCTGGGGGGCGGTGGAAACACCATATATTTT.

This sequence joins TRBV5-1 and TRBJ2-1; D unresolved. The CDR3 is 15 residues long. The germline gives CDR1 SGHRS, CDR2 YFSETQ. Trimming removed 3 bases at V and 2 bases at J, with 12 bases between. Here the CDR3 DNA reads TGCGCCAGCAGCTCCAGCGTAAACCCCTACAATGAGCAGTTCTTC. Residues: CASSSSVNPYNEQFF.